This entry lists 13 T cell receptor beta chains sequenced from one sample in a study of beta chain features in type 1 diabetes. Study results and limitations: There was a moderate but significant shortening of TCRB CDR3s in all four CD4+ subsets of Type 1 diabetes patients.

The investigators reverse transcribed all of the isolated RNA, so they sequenced expressed TCRB transcripts. Sequencing was performed with immunoSEQ multiplex PCR; in TCRdb, only in-frame clones are kept and a portion is missing. This table holds about 340,000 clones, roughly 9% found once. These receptors are not linked to any known antigen. Sequencing was performed on central memory CD4+ T cells from blood. The source is a man aged 25-40 years with type 1 diabetes.

In its sample, this clone was seen a few times. A read error may explain this, as a much larger clone is one base away. This sample also contains other DNA sequences that code for the same CDR3. CDR3 region: CASSLAENTEAFF. CDR3 nucleotide sequence: TGTGCCAGCAGCTTGGCGGAGAACACTGAAGCTTTCTTT. The chain uses TRBV5-6 and TRBJ1-1; D call uncertain. In germline, CDR1 is SGHDT, CDR2 YYEEEE. Trimming took off 0 bases at V and 1 base at J, with 4 bases between the two ends. This CDR3 spans 13 amino acids.

The chain joins TRBV18 to TRBJ2-7; 10 bases are a match to TRBD1. There are 17 residues in the CDR3. V lost 0 bases, J lost 6 bases, and 11 bases stayed unmatched. Looked up from germline, CDR1 is KGHSH and CDR2 is LQKENI. Here the CDR3 reads CASSPPGSGTGVGEQYF. For the CDR3, the DNA is TGTGCCAGCTCACCACCCGGGTCCGGGACAGGGGTTGGCGAGCAGTACTTC.

This clone was observed a handful of times. This sequence joins TRBV28 and TRBJ2-3, with D tentatively TRBD2 (5 bases). The CDR3 is made up of 15 amino acids. Germline assignment: CDR1 MDHEN and CDR2 SYDVKM. V gave up 6 bases and J gave up 2 bases, with 15 bases separating them. In DNA, the CDR3 is TGTGCCAGCAGCAGCCCGGAGAGGGCCACAGATACGCAGTATTTT. The encoded protein is CASSSPERATDTQYF. Full variable domain (outside the CDR3, taken from reference TRBV28 and TRBJ2-3): DVKVTQSSRYLVKRTGEKVFLECVQDMDHENMFWYRQDPGLGLRLIYFSYDVKMKEKGDIPEGYSVSREKKERFSLILESASTNQTSMYLCASSSPERATDTQYFGPGTRLTVL.

This clone was found many times. Other DNA sequences in this sample translate to the same CDR3. The chain uses TRBV11-2 and TRBJ2-2; D is possibly TRBD1 or TRBD2 (6 bases each). The CDR3 runs to 16 residues. Germline V gene data show CDR1 as SGHAT and CDR2 as FQNNGV. V lost 4 bases to trimming and J lost 2 bases, with 14 bases between them. CDR3 sequence: CASSSLRGPNTGELFF. In DNA form, the CDR3 reads TGTGCCAGCAGCTCCCTCCGGGGGCCCAACACCGGGGAGCTGTTTTTT.

This rearrangement joins TRBV27 to TRBJ1-4; TRBD1 aligns across 10 bases. CDR1 MNHEY and CDR2 SMNVEV come from the germline V gene (reference sequence). The J segment lost 9 bases and the V segment lost 6 bases, leaving 10 bases of the junction unmatched. The CDR3 length is 15 residues. The CDR3 protein is CASRGQGKDNKKLFF. CDR3 nucleotides: TGTGCCAGCAGGGGACAGGGGAAGGACAATAAAAAACTGTTTTTT.

This clone has a handful of counts. The chain recombines TRBV27 with TRBJ1-2; D is possibly TRBD1 (5 bases). The CDR3 sequence is 15 residues long. The V end was cut by 2 bases, the J end by 2 bases, with 12 bases between. From germline, CDR1 is MNHEY and CDR2 SMNVEV (reference sequence). CDR3 sequence: CASSLGSWGNYGYTF. As DNA, the CDR3 is TGTGCCAGCAGTTTAGGTTCTTGGGGGAACTATGGCTACACCTTC.

The V and J genes are TRBV28 and TRBJ1-5, with D unclear. Germline V gene lookup returns CDR1 MDHEN and CDR2 SYDVKM. The CDR3 is 14 residues long. V shed 6 bases and J shed 5 bases, with 14 bases lying between them. The CDR3 region has the DNA TGTGCCAGCAGAATGGCGCAACTCGATCAGCCCCAGCATTTT. Amino acids: CASRMAQLDQPQHF. The full variable domain, its missing parts supplied by reference TRBV28 and TRBJ1-5, is DVKVTQSSRYLVKRTGEKVFLECVQDMDHENMFWYRQDPGLGLRLIYFSYDVKMKEKGDIPEGYSVSREKKERFSLILESASTNQTSMYLCASRMAQLDQPQHFGDGTRLSIL.

There are a few counts of this clone. The rearrangement joins TRBV29-1 to TRBJ1-2; 9 nucleotides line up with TRBD1. CDR1 and CDR2 (germline): SQVTM, ANQGSEA. V gave up 6 bases and J gave up 4 bases; unmatched junction bases: 6. The CDR3 runs to 13 residues. CDR3 sequence: CSVVQGAGYGYTF. Written as DNA, the CDR3 is TGCAGCGTAGTACAGGGGGCCGGCTATGGCTACACCTTC.

This sequence joins TRBV6-1 and TRBJ1-2; the D is unclear. Trimming pared 0 bases from V and 3 bases from J, leaving 11 bases between. This CDR3 contains 15 residues. From germline, CDR1 is MNHNS and CDR2 SASEGT. CDR3 coding DNA: TGTGCCAGCAGTGAAGCCCAGGCTGGGGACTATGGCTACACCTTC. It codes for CASSEAQAGDYGYTF.

The rearrangement joins TRBV25-1 to TRBJ2-7; D remains ambiguous. The germline V and J ends were trimmed by 1 base and 2 bases, with 18 bases remaining between them. From germline, CDR1 is MGHDK and CDR2 SYGVNS. The CDR3 has 17 residues. CDR3 region: CASSECVRHTLPYEQYF. CDR3 coding DNA: TGTGCCAGCAGTGAATGTGTCAGACACACACTTCCCTACGAGCAGTACTTC.

This clone was counted between two and nine times. V gene TRBV13 combines with J gene TRBJ2-1; possible D gene TRBD1, 5 bases. The CDR3 sequence is 13 residues long. Trimming removed 1 base from V and 11 bases from J, with 12 bases in between. CDR1 and CDR2 from the germline V gene are PRHDT and FYEKMQ (reference sequence). The CDR3 nucleotides are TGTGCCAGCAGCTTAGCAGGGAATAGGAAGCAGTTCTTC. Encoded protein: CASSLAGNRKQFF.

The V call is TRBV7-2, the J call TRBJ2-5, with unresolved D. CDR1 and CDR2 from the germline V gene are SGHTA and FQGNSA. Trimming cost V 1 base and J 2 bases, with 11 bases left between them. The CDR3 covers 15 residues. This CDR3 is CASSLVNGGQETQYF. CDR3 DNA: TGTGCCAGCAGCTTAGTCAACGGCGGTCAAGAGACCCAGTACTTC.

This clone was found a few times. This chain links TRBV28 with TRBJ1-1; D is possibly TRBD1 (6 bases). Germline CDR1 and CDR2: MDHEN and SYDVKM. Between the trimmed V and J ends, which lost 11 bases and 5 bases, there was a span of 15 bases. The CDR3 is 12 amino acids. CDR3 region: CACLRGETEAFF. The CDR3 DNA is TGTGCCTGCCTCAGGGGTGAGACTGAAGCTTTCTTT.